This paragraph covers one TCR beta chain sequence. The antigen is not known. The data stem from a study of somatic mutations in cytotoxic T cells in rheumatoid arthritis. Study-level findings and limits: Among rheumatoid arthritis patients and age-matched healthy controls, CD8+ T-cell clonality was not significantly different.

The CDR3 is 12 amino acids. The J segment lost 4 bases and the V segment lost 7 bases, leaving 2 bases of the junction unmatched. Germline values: CDR1 LNHDA, CDR2 SQIVND (reference sequence). Sequencing used immunoSEQ multiplex PCR; TCRdb keeps in-frame clones, though not all of them. This sample has some 30,000 clones, with around 86% found just once. This receptor was taken from an adult with rheumatoid arthritis. V is TRBV19 and J is TRBJ1-1, with 8 nucleotides matching TRBD1. Sequenced sample: CD8+ T cells sorted from blood. The CDR3 spells CASTRGPTEAFF. CDR3 in DNA: TGTGCCAGTACCAGGGGGCCCACTGAAGCTTTCTTT.